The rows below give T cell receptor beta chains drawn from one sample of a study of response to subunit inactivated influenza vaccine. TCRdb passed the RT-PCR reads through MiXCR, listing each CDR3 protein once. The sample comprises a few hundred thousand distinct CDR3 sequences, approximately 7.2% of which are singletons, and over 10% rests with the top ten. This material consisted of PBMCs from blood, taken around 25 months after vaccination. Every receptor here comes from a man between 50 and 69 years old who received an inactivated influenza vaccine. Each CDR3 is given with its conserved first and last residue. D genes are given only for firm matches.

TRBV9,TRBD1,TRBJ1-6,CASSMGTVNSPLHF
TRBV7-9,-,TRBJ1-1,CASSPPGFLNTEAFF
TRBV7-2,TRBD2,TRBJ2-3,CASSFRASGGPGSLQYF
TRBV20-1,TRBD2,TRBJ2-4,CSARDPLAGGTVSAKNIQYF
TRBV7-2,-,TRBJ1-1,CASSSDGGTEAFF
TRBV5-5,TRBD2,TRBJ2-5,CASSFSSGSYQETQYF
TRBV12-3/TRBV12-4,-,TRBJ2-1,CASTPLSGSSYNEQFF
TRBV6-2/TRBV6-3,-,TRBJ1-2,CASSYSEGYGYTF
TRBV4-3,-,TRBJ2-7,CASSQVYSSYEQYF
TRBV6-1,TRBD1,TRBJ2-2,CASSGQGFGELFF
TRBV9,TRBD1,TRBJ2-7,CASSLSAGGDPHEQYF
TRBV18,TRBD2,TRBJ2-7,CASSPQGGSAGALNEQYF
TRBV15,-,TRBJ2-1,CATSRGRQGHNEQFF
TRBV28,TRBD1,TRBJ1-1,CASKSPQGATNTEAFF
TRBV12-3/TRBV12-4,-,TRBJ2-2,CASSFQGTGELFF
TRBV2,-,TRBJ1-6,CASSDTGRGSPLHF
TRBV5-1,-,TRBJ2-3,CASSLSQGGDTQYF
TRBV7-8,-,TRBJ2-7,CASSPNVVRPHF
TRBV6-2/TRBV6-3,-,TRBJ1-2,CASTAGASNYGYTF
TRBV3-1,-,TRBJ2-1,CASSLTGTLNNEQFF
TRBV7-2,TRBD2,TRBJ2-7,CASSSPGLTSYEQYF
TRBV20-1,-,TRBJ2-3,CSASLAVSTDTQYF
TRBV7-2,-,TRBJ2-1,CASSYSSRALGDNEQFF
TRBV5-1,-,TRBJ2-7,CASSLTGTGNEQYF
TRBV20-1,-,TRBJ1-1,CSARSTVNTEAFF
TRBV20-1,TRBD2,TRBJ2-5,CSASPSLAGSTVPDQETQYF
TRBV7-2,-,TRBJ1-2,CASSLDGAAYGYTF
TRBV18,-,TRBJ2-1,CASSPNYGDEQFF
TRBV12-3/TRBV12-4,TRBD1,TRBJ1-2,CASSWRTGNYNYGYTF